This TCR beta chain was retrieved from a study of blood T cell repertoires in COVID-19. Study-level background: T cells, B-cell-depleted T cells, or PBMCs provided the cDNA or gDNA that served as material.

Some clones are missing from TCRdb's copy, which holds only in-frame ones; the method was immunoSEQ multiplex PCR. The sample includes some 140,000 clones, 75% to 85% seen only once; the top ten take 9.5% to 13%. This clone came up a few times. The J segment lost 3 bases and the V segment lost 3 bases, leaving 6 bases of the junction unmatched. The CDR3 runs 16 residues. The germline V gene has CDR1 SGHKS and CDR2 YYEKEE (reference sequence). Followed over time, Seattle patients had been enrolled while infection was active. What was sequenced was peripheral blood. The receptor was isolated from an older woman with COVID-19, enrolled during active disease. The chain combines TRBV5-5 with TRBJ2-1; 10 bases are a match to TRBD1. CDR3: CASSSTGGLFYNEQFF. CDR3 coding DNA: TGTGCCAGCAGCTCGACAGGGGGCCTTTTCTACAATGAGCAGTTCTTC.